This T cell receptor beta chain was captured in a study of regulatory T cells in long-lasting Graves disease. Trimming removed 5 bases from V and 2 bases from J; junction bases left unmatched: 1. The CDR3 contains 13 residues. Germline values: CDR1 GTSNPN, CDR2 SVGIG (reference sequence). The sample holds a few counts of this clonotype. The time point denotes: newly diagnosed GD, antithyroid drugs for less than 3 months. RNA extracted from PBMCs served as the sequencing template. Diagnoses of Graves' disease were made by American Thyroid Association guidelines. Through Arm-PCR of CDR3 regions and iRepertoire HTBI primers, TCR beta libraries were built. In the original workflow: Analysis of the samples identified roughly 62 TRBV and over 13 TRBJ segments. TCRdb itself ran the multiplex PCR reads through MiXCR, one entry per CDR3 protein. It is TCRdb's table, rather than the study itself, that gives the V and J calls and clone size. The table shows 350,000 to 450,000 distinct CDR3 sequences, with 14% to 15% occurring only once.

The same sample was also used in a study of T cells in Graves' hyperthyroidism and ophthalmopathy. That work adds: From stable hyperthyroidism, ophthalmopathy was separated by a 13 V-J model.

This specimen was peripheral blood mononuclear cells (PBMCs), taken at new diagnosis, from a patient treated with antithyroid drugs. This TCR derives from a woman in her twenties or thirties with Graves disease. The chain links TRBV30 to TRBJ2-1; 9 positions match TRBD1. For the CDR3, the DNA is TGTGCCTGGGGACAGGGGACCTACAATGAGCAGTTCTTC. Protein: CAWGQGTYNEQFF.